These T cell receptor beta chains were read from a single sample in a study of cytomegalovirus exposure and HLA in healthy donors. Repertoires were generated with immunoSEQ multiplex PCR, while TCRdb's copy carries only in-frame clones and drops some. The sample gives approximately 89,000 clones, around 85% of which show up once; 6.5% to 8.5% is in the top ten. The sequencing sample was made of PBMCs. These receptor sequences come from a middle-aged man in good health and CMV-seropositive. CDR3s include the opening cysteine and the closing phenylalanine or tryptophan. The order of the fields is J gene, D gene, clone size, V gene, CDR3 DNA, CDR3 protein. D genes are given only for firm matches. Size tells how often a clone was seen (once, few, many) or the class of an expanded clone, and some rows leave it out.

TRBJ2-5 TRBD2 . TRBV25-1 TGTGCCAGCAGTGAGATAGCGGGAGGGGAGACCCAGTACTTC CASSEIAGGETQYF
TRBJ1-2 TRBD1 . TRBV29-1 TGCAGCGTTGCCGACAGGGCCTATGGCTACACCTTC CSVADRAYGYTF
TRBJ1-6 TRBD1 . TRBV9 TGTGCCAGCAGCGCCAACCCCGGACAGGGAAATTCACCCCTCCACTTT CASSANPGQGNSPLHF
TRBJ1-2 . . TRBV7-8 TGTGCCAGCAGCTTAGCCGGACAGAACTATGGCTACACCTTC CASSLAGQNYGYTF
TRBJ2-5 . . TRBV7-3 TGTGCCAGCAGCTACAGGATTCGGGAGACCCAGTACTTC CASSYRIRETQYF
TRBJ2-3 TRBD2 . TRBV6-5 TGTGCCAGCAGTTGGAGCGGGGGCCTGGATACGCAGTATTTT CASSWSGGLDTQYF
TRBJ1-5 TRBD1 . TRBV27 TGTGCCAGCAGTGCGAGGGGGCCAAATCAGCCCCAGCATTTT CASSARGPNQPQHF
TRBJ1-1 . . TRBV27 TGTGCCAGCAGTTTAGGCCTTTTGGGGGGGACTGAAGCTTTCTTT CASSLGLLGGTEAFF
TRBJ1-1 . once TRBV7-2 TGTGCCAGCAGCCCTACGTCCTCGGGGACTGAAGCTTTCTTT CASSPTSSGTEAFF
TRBJ1-2 . . TRBV6-6 TGTGCCAGCAGCGGAAGGACAGTTTCTCTGGAGGGCTACACCTTC CASSGRTVSLEGYTF
TRBJ2-7 TRBD1 . TRBV5-6 TGTGCCAGCAGCGGCCGGGACAGGGGAATCCCCTACCACTTC CASSGRDRGIPYHF
TRBJ2-7 . . TRBV15 TGTGCCACCAGCAGGGGGCCGGCAACCTACGAGCAGTACTTC CATSRGPATYEQYF
TRBJ1-6 TRBD1 . TRBV11-3 TGTGCCAGCAGCGCAGGGGGCGAAACACCCCTCCACTTT CASSAGGETPLHF
TRBJ2-7 TRBD1 . TRBV28 TGTGCCAGCAGTACCTCGACAGGGGGAGGCCACGAGCAGTACTTC CASSTSTGGGHEQYF
TRBJ2-1 TRBD1 . TRBV5-4 TGTGCCAGCAGCTTGGTGGACAGGTTCGATGAGCAGTTCTTC CASSLVDRFDEQFF